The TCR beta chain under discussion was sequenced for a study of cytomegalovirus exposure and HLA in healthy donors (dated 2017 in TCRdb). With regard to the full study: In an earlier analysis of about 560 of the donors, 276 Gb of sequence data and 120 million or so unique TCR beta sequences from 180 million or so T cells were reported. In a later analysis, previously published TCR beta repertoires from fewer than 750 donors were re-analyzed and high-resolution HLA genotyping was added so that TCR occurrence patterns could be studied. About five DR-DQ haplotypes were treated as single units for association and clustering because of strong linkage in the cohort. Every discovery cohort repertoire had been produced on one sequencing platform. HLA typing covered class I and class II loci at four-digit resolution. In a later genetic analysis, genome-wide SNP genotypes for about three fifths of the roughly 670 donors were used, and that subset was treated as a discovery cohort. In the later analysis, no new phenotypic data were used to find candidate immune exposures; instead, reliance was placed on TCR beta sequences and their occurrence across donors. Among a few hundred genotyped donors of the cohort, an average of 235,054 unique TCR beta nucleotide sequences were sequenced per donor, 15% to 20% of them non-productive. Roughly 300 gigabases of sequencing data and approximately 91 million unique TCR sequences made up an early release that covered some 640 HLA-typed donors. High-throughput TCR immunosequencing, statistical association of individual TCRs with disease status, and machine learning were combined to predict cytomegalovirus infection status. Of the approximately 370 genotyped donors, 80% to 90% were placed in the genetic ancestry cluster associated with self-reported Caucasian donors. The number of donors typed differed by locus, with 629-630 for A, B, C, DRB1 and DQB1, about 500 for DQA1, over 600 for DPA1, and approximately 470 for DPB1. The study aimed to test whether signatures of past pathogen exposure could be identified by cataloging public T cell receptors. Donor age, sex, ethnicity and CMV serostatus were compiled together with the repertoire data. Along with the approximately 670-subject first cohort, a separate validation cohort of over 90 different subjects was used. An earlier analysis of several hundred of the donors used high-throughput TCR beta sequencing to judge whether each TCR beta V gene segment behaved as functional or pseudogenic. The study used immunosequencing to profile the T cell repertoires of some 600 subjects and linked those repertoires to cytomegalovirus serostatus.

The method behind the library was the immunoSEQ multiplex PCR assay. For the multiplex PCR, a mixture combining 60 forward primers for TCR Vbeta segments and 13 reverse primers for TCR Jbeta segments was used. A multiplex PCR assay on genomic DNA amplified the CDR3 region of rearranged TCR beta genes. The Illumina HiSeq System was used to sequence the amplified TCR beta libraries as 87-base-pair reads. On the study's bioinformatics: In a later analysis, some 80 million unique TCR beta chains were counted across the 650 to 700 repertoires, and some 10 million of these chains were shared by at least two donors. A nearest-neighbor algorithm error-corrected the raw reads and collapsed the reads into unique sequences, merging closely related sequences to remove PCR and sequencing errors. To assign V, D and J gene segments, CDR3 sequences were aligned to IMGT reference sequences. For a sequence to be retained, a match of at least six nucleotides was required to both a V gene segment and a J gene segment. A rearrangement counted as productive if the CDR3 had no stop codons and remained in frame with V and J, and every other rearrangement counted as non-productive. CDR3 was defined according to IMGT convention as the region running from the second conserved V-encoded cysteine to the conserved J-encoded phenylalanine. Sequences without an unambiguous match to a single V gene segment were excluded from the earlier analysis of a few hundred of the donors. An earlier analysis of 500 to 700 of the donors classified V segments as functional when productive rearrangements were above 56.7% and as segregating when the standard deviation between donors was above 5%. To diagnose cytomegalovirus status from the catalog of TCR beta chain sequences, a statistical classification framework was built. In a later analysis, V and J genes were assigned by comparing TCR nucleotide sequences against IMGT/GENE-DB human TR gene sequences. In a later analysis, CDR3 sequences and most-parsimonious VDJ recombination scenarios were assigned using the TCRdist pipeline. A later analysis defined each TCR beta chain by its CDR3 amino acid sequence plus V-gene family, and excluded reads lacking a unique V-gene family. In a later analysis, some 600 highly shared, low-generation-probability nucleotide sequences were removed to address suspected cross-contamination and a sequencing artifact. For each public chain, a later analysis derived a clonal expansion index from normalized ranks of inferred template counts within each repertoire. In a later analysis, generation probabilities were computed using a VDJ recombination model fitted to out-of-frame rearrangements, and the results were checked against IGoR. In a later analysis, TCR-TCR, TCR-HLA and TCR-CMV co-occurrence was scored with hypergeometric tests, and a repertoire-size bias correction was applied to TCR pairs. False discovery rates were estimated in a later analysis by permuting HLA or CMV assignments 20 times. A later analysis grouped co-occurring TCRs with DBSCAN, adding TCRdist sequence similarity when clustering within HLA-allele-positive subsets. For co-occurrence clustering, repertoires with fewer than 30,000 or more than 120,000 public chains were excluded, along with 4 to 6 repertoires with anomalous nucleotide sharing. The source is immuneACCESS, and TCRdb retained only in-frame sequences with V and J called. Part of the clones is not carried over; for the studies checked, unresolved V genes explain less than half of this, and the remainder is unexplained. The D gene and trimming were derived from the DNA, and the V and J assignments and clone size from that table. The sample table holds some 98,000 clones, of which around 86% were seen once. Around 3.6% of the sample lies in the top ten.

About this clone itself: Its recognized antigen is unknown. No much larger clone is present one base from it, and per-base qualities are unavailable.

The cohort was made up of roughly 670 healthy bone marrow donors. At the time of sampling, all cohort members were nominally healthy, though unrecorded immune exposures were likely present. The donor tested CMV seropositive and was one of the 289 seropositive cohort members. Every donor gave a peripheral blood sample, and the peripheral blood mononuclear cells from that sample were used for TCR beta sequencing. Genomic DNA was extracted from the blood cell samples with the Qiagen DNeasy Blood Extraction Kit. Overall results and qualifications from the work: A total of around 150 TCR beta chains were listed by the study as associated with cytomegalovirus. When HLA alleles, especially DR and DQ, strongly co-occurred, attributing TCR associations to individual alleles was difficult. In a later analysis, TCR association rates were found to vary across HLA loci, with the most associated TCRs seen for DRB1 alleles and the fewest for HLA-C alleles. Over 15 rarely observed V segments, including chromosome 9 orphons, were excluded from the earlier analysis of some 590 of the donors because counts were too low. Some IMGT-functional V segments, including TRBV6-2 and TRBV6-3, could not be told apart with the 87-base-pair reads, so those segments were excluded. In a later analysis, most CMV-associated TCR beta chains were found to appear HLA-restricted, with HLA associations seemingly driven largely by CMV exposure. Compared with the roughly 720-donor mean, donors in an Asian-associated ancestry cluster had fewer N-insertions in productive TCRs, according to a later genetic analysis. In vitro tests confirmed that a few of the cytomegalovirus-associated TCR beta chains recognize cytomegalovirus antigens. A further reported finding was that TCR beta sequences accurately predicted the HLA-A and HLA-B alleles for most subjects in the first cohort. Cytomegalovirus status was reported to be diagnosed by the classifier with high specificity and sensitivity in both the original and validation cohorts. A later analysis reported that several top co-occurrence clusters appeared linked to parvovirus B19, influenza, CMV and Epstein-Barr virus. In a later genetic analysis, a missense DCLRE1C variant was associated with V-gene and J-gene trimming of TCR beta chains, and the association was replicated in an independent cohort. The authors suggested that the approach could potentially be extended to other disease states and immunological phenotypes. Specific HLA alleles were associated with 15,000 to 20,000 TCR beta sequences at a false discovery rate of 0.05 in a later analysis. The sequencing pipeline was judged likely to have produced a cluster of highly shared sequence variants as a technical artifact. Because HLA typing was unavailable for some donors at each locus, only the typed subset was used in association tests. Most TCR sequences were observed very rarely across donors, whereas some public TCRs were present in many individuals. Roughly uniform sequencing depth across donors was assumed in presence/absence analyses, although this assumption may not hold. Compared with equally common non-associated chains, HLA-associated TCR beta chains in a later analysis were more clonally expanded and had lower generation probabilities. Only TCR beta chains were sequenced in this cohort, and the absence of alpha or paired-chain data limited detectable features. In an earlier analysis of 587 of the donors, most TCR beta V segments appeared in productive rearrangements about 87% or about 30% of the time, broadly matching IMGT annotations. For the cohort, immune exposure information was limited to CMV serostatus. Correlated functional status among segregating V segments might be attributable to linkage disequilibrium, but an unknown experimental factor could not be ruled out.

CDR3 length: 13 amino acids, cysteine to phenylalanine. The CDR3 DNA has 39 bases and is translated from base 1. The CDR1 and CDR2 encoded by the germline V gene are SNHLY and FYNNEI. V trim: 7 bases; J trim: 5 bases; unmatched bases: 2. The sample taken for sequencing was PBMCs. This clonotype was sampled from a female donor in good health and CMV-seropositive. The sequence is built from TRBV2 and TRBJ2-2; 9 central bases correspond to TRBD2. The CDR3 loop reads CASTAGGTGELFF. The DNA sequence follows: TGTGCCAGCACGGCGGGAGGGACCGGGGAGCTGTTTTTT.